This T cell receptor beta chain stems from a study of blood T cell repertoires in COVID-19. Background on the study: PBMCs, B-cell-depleted T cells, or T cells were the source of the cDNA or gDNA that made up the material.

Trimming shortened V by 4 bases and J by 6 bases, and 10 bases separated the two germline ends. The CDR3 loop spans 13 amino acids. Per germline, CDR1 LNHDA and CDR2 SQIVND (reference sequence). Data came from immunoSEQ multiplex PCR; TCRdb stores just in-frame clones and leaves some out. The sample lists about 120,000 clones; around 90% were seen once. Sequenced input: peripheral blood. This clonotype was sampled from a human donor in a cohort sampled during active COVID-19. The rearrangement joins TRBV19 to TRBJ2-1, with unresolved D. CDR3 protein: CASSKQLANEQFF. CDR3 sequence (DNA): TGTGCCAGTAGTAAACAGTTGGCCAATGAGCAGTTCTTC.